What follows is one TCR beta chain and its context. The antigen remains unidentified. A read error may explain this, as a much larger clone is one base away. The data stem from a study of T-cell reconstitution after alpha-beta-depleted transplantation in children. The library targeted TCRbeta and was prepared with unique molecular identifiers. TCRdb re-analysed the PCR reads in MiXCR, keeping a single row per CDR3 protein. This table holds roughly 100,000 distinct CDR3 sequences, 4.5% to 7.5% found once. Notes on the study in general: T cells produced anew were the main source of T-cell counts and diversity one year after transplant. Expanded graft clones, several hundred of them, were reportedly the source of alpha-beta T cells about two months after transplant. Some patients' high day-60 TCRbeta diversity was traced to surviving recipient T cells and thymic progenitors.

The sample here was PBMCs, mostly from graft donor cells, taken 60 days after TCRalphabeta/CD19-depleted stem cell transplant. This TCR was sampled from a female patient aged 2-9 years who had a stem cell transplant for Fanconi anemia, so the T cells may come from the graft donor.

CDR3 coding DNA: TGTGCCAGCAGTTTGTCCCTTCTTGATGGGTCCTACAATGAGCCGTTCTTC. It codes for CASSLSLLDGSYNEPFF. This chain joins TRBV28 and TRBJ2-1; no reliable D call. The germline V gene has CDR1 MDHEN and CDR2 SYDVKM. The CDR3 loop spans 17 amino acids. Variable domain in full (rest from reference TRBV28 and TRBJ2-1): DVKVTQSSRYLVKRTGEKVFLECVQDMDHENMFWYRQDPGLGLRLIYFSYDVKMKEKGDIPEGYSVSREKKERFSLILESASTNQTSMYLCASSLSLLDGSYNEPFFGPGTRLTVL.